Shown below are 20 T cell receptor beta chains from a single sample sequenced in a study of T cells in Graves' hyperthyroidism and ophthalmopathy. TCR beta CDR3 regions were amplified from RNA. An initial round of RT-PCR targeting the TCR CDR3 relied on the HTBI primer set. One entry per CDR3 protein results from TCRdb running MiXCR on the multiplex PCR reads. Altogether over 500,000 distinct CDR3 sequences are present, about 46% being singletons, with the ten largest covering about two fifths. The source material was peripheral blood or thyroid tissue (not recorded which). The receptors were gathered from an adult woman with Graves' disease, either hyperthyroidism or ophthalmopathy (not recorded which).

This clonotype was observed many times. The chain is built from TRBV29-1 and TRBJ2-7, with TRBD1 as a possible D gene (5 bases). V was clipped by 5 bases and J by 0 bases, with 14 bases between them. The CDR3 extends over 14 amino acids. Germline CDR1 is SQVTM and CDR2 is ANQGSEA. DNA for the CDR3: TGCAGCGTTAAATGGGGCCCGAGCTCCTACGAGCAGTACTTC. Translating gives CSVKWGPSSYEQYF.

This clonotype came up many times. This chain uses TRBV6-4 with TRBJ1-6; D not resolved. Trimming removed 4 bases from V and 9 bases from J, with 16 bases in between. Germline V gives CDR1 MRHNA, CDR2 SNTAGT. The CDR3 totals 15 residues. The CDR3 protein is CASSAQSGVRSPLHF. The CDR3 DNA reads TGTGCCAGCAGTGCACAATCCGGGGTTCGTTCACCCCTCCACTTT.

J is TRBJ1-4 and V is TRBV10-2; D is possibly TRBD1 (5 bases). There are 14 residues in the CDR3. CDR1 is WSHSY, CDR2 SAAADI, per germline. Trimming pared 0 bases from V and 7 bases from J, leaving 9 bases between. CDR3 in amino acids: CASSESGASEKLFF. The DNA for the CDR3 is TGCGCCAGCAGTGAGTCTGGGGCCAGTGAAAAACTGTTTTTT.

This clonotype was recorded many times. This chain uses TRBV11-2 with TRBJ2-7; TRBD2 agrees at 7 bases. CDR3 length: 15 amino acids. Germline V gene sequence: CDR1 SGHAT, CDR2 FQNNGV. With V trimmed by 5 bases and J by 1 base, 8 bases remained unmatched. The CDR3 region has the DNA TGTGCCAGCAGCCTTTCTAGCGGAACTTCCTACGAGCAGTACTTC. Protein product: CASSLSSGTSYEQYF.

This clonotype was picked up many times. This rearrangement joins TRBV7-9 to TRBJ2-7; 9 bases are a match to TRBD2. The CDR3 length is 14 residues. Germline CDR1 and CDR2: SEHNR and FQNEAQ (reference sequence). V shed 5 bases and J 7 bases; nucleotides not matched to a gene: 9. CDR3 sequence: CASSQRAGGEEQYF. The CDR3 DNA reads as TGTGCCAGCAGCCAGAGGGCGGGAGGGGAAGAGCAGTACTTC.

The V and J genes are TRBV11-1 and TRBJ1-2, with TRBD1 matching 9 bases. After removal of 5 bases from V and 3 bases from J, the junction contained 7 bases not matched to a gene. The CDR3 has 15 amino acids. The germline gives CDR1 SGHAT, CDR2 FQDESV (reference sequence). In nucleotides, the CDR3 is TGTGCCAGCAGCCTCGGACAGGGGCTCGACTATGGCTACACCTTC. Amino acid sequence: CASSLGQGLDYGYTF.

This clonotype has more than one count but fewer than ten. The rearrangement uses TRBV13 and TRBJ2-7; tentative D call: TRBD2 (6 bases). V was trimmed by 4 bases and J by 2 bases, leaving 18 bases between them. The germline CDR1 and CDR2 sequences are PRHDT and FYEKMQ (reference sequence). The CDR3 runs to 16 residues. Here the CDR3 reads CASSSSPSVNTYEQYF. Written as DNA, the CDR3 is TGTGCCAGCAGCTCATCACCTAGCGTGAATACCTACGAGCAGTACTTC.

This clonotype was seen a few times. This chain links TRBV12-3 or TRBV12-4 with TRBJ2-7; 10 bases map to TRBD2. V was pared by 5 bases and J by 5 bases, with 9 bases of the junction left unmatched. The CDR3 consists of 15 residues. CDR3 bases: TGTGCCAGCAGTAACCTAGCGGGAGTTGGGGACGAGCAGTACTTC. Translation: CASSNLAGVGDEQYF.

This clonotype was detected ten times or more. This sequence joins TRBV6-5 and TRBJ1-3; D is uncertain. Trimming left V 5 bases short and J 5 bases short, with 16 bases between. CDR1 and CDR2 from the germline V gene are MNHEY and SVGAGI. This CDR3 contains 15 residues. Here the CDR3 reads CASSTQHRGRNTIYF. CDR3 DNA: TGTGCCAGCAGTACCCAACATCGCGGTCGAAACACCATATATTTT.

The rearrangement joins TRBV2 to TRBJ1-4, with D possibly matching TRBD1 (5 bases). The CDR3 is 13 amino acids. Germline V gene lookup returns CDR1 SNHLY and CDR2 FYNNEI. V gave up 8 bases and J gave up 8 bases, with 15 bases separating them. CDR3 in amino acids: CASRTRRDEKLFF. The CDR3 coding sequence is TGTGCCAGCCGGACGCGGCGGGACGAAAAACTGTTTTTT.

This clonotype was observed a handful of times. V is TRBV7-8 and J is TRBJ2-3, with 12 bases aligning to TRBD2. V gave up 1 base and J gave up 1 base; unmatched junction bases: 9. Per germline, CDR1 SGHVS and CDR2 FQNEAQ. This CDR3 contains 19 residues. The CDR3 region is CASSLGLAGGLGGTDTQYF. The CDR3 coding sequence is TGTGCCAGCAGCTTAGGCCTAGCGGGAGGGCTTGGGGGCACAGATACGCAGTATTTT.

The CDR3 nucleotides read TGCAGCGGTTGGGGCTTTACCTACGAGCAGTACTTC. Translating it yields CSGWGFTYEQYF. The chain couples TRBV29-1 to TRBJ2-7; weak D call: TRBD1 (5 bases). V gave up 7 bases and J gave up 2 bases, with 12 bases separating them. This CDR3 contains 12 residues. From germline, CDR1 is SQVTM and CDR2 ANQGSEA.

This rearrangement joins TRBV10-3 to TRBJ1-3; TRBD1 matches 7 bases. The CDR3 loop spans 17 amino acids. The V gene end was trimmed by 1 base and the J gene end by 2 bases; junction bases not matched to a gene: 8. The germline V gene encodes CDR1 ENHRY and CDR2 SYGVKD. CDR3 in amino acids: CAISEFKTGVTGNTIYF. CDR3 DNA: TGTGCCATCAGTGAGTTTAAAACAGGGGTAACTGGAAACACCATATATTTT.

Ten or more counts support this clonotype. The V gene is TRBV20-1, the J gene TRBJ1-4; 7 positions match TRBD1. Germline assignment: CDR1 DFQATT and CDR2 SNEGSKA (reference sequence). The CDR3 runs to 13 residues. Unmatched junction bases numbered 8, after V lost 5 bases and J lost 8 bases. The CDR3 is CSAPTGWGEKLFF. In DNA form, the CDR3 reads TGCAGTGCTCCGACAGGGTGGGGAGAAAAACTGTTTTTT.

The chain links TRBV10-3 to TRBJ1-5, with D possibly matching TRBD1 (6 bases). This CDR3 has 13 residues. Looked up from germline, CDR1 is ENHRY and CDR2 is SYGVKD. Here the CDR3 DNA reads TGTGCTAGAATACGGGCAGGGGCTCAGCCCCAGCATTTT. This translates into CARIRAGAQPQHF.

This chain connects TRBV2 to TRBJ1-1; no definite D call. Trimming pared 6 bases from V and 1 base from J, leaving 9 bases between. The CDR3 spans 13 residues. Germline assignment: CDR1 SNHLY and CDR2 FYNNEI. As DNA, the CDR3 is TGTGCCAGCAGGGGTCTAGCGAACACTGAAGCTTTCTTT. Its translation: CASRGLANTEAFF.

On this clonotype: A read error may produce the germline difference seen at one junction end. The CDR3: CAASSTGEREGTQYF. The CDR3 DNA follows: TGTGCCGCCAGTTCGACAGGGGAGAGAGAAGGGACCCAGTACTTC. The V and J genes are TRBV24-1 and TRBJ2-5; 8 bases are shared with TRBD1. The germline V gene encodes CDR1 KGHDR and CDR2 SFDVKD. There are 15 residues in the CDR3.

This rearrangement joins TRBV10-3 to TRBJ2-7; 9 positions match TRBD1. Germline lookup yields CDR1 ENHRY and CDR2 SYGVKD. V was pared by 6 bases and J by 6 bases, with 9 bases of the junction left unmatched. This CDR3 region has 14 residues. CDR3 residues: CAIRGGQGRTEQYF. CDR3 bases: TGTGCCATCAGGGGAGGACAGGGGAGGACCGAGCAGTACTTC.

This clonotype was seen repeatedly, ten times or more. The chain is built from TRBV3-1 and TRBJ1-1, with 8 positions matching TRBD1. V shed 5 bases, J shed 11 bases, and the junction held 10 bases outside the gene matches. The CDR3 spans 13 residues. Germline lookup yields CDR1 LGHDT and CDR2 YNNKEL (reference sequence). This chain's CDR3 is CASSAVGDRPAFF. Written as DNA, the CDR3 is TGTGCCAGCAGCGCAGTGGGGGACAGGCCGGCTTTCTTT.

Only a few counts were recorded for this clonotype. V is TRBV20-1 and J is TRBJ2-3; a possible D gene is TRBD1 (5 bases). The CDR3 runs 14 residues. V shed 0 bases and J shed 3 bases, with 10 bases lying between them. The germline gives CDR1 DFQATT, CDR2 SNEGSKA (reference sequence). CDR3 bases: TGCAGTGCTAGAGATCCAGGGCCTACAGATACGCAGTATTTT. Its translation is CSARDPGPTDTQYF.